This T cell receptor (beta chain) was profiled in a study of blood T cell repertoires in COVID-19. In this sample, this clone turned up once. In the authors' workflow: Reference gene primer amplification gave estimated nucleated cell counts. TCRdb's table, derived via immunoSEQ multiplex PCR, lists solely in-frame clones and lacks some. The V and J calls and the clone size are those of that table, but D and trimming were determined from the DNA. The profile shows about 300,000 clones, around 92% of them singletons. The trim removed 6 bases at V and 5 bases at J, leaving 4 bases unmatched. The CDR3 has 13 residues. CDR1 MNHNY and CDR2 SVGAGI come from the germline V gene (reference sequence).

The sequence was collected from a man between 18 and 35 years old who had recovered from COVID-19. Sequences were obtained from peripheral blood. The chain recombines TRBV6-6 with TRBJ1-1, with 9 bases aligning to TRBD1. CDR3 nucleotide sequence: TGTGCCAGCAGCCCGGACAGGGGAACTGAAGCTTTCTTT. It encodes CASSPDRGTEAFF.